Listed below are T cell receptor beta chains from one sample, sequenced in a study of CD8+CD57+ T cells in acquired aplastic anemia. A single record per CDR3 protein comes from TCRdb applying MiXCR to the reads. The sample includes about 43,000 distinct CDR3 sequences, about 60% of them seen just once. Sequenced material: sorted CD4+, CD8+, or CD8+CD57+ T cells (not recorded which) from PBMCs. The receptors were gathered from a human donor with aplastic anemia. Each CDR3 is given with its conserved first and last residue. The D gene is left open where the match is weak. The size of a clone is reported for some rows only, either as once, few or many, or as a class for expanded clones.

>TRBJ2-7|-|-|TRBV25-1
TGTGCCGGCCTAGAGAGGGGGTTCGAGCAGTACTTC
CAGLERGFEQYF
>TRBJ2-2|-|TRBD1|TRBV30
TGTGCCTGGAGGGAACAGGGGTTCGGGGAGCTGTTTTTT
CAWREQGFGELFF
>TRBJ2-1|-|-|TRBV11-1
TGTGCCAGCAGCTCGAAGGGTCGGGGGCTGGTCAATGAGCAGTTCTTC
CASSSKGRGLVNEQFF
>TRBJ2-1|-|-|TRBV7-2
TGTGCCAGCAGCCCCCGCGACAGTTATGAGCAGTTCTTC
CASSPRDSYEQFF
>TRBJ2-7|-|-|TRBV2
TGTGCCAGCAGTGAGGGGGCGGTGTACGAGCAGTACTTC
CASSEGAVYEQYF
>TRBJ2-7|-|TRBD1|TRBV19
TGTGCCAGTAGTATAGTCGGGACAGGGGGCGAGCAGTACTTC
CASSIVGTGGEQYF
>TRBJ2-1|many|TRBD1|TRBV2
TGTGCCGACTGCCCGGGACAGGGGGCTAATAATGAGCAGTTCTTC
CADCPGQGANNEQFF
>TRBJ2-5|-|TRBD2|TRBV20-1
TGCAGTGCTAGCTCCCCTAGCGGGGGGCCCCTTACGGGCTTC
CSASSPSGGPLTGF
>TRBJ2-5|many|-|TRBV20-1
TGCAGTGCTAGACCCAGCGTCGGGGAGACCCAGTACTTC
CSARPSVGETQYF
>TRBJ1-5|-|-|TRBV19
TGTGCCAGTAGCCGTGGGACAAGCAATCAGCCCCAGCATTTT
CASSRGTSNQPQHF
>TRBJ1-6|-|TRBD1|TRBV2
TGTGCCAGCAGTTTTTTGGGACAGGGTTCACCCCTCCACTTT
CASSFLGQGSPLHF
>TRBJ2-3|-|-|TRBV20-1
TGCAGTGCTAGTGTCAGCACAGATACGCAGTGTTTT
CSASVSTDTQCF
>TRBJ2-7|-|TRBD2|TRBV20-1
TGCAGTGCCCCGACTAGCGGGGACGAGCAGTACTTC
CSAPTSGDEQYF
>TRBJ1-1|many|-|TRBV11-2
TGTGCCAGCAGCTTAGATCCAGGGAACACTGAAGCTTTCTTT
CASSLDPGNTEAFF
>TRBJ1-2|-|-|TRBV29-1
TGCAGCGCCTTGGCCTCCGGAGGCTACACCTTC
CSALASGGYTF
>TRBJ1-6|many|-|TRBV13
TGTGCCAGCAGCTTAGGGATGAGGGATAATTCACCCCTCCACTTT
CASSLGMRDNSPLHF
>TRBJ2-1|-|TRBD2|TRBV15
TGTGCCACCAGCAGTTGGACTAGCTCCCTCTCAGAGCAGTTCTTC
CATSSWTSSLSEQFF
>TRBJ1-2|once|TRBD1|TRBV20-1
TGCAGTGCCACGGAGACAGGGCGGAGCGGCTACACCTTC
CSATETGRSGYTF
>TRBJ2-5|few|TRBD2|TRBV28
TGTGCCAGCAGCAACCCCGGGGGGGAGGAGACCCAGTACTTC
CASSNPGGEETQYF
>TRBJ2-1|many|TRBD2|TRBV27
TGTGCCAGCGTGGGGCGGGGGGACAATGAGCAGTTCTTC
CASVGRGDNEQFF
>TRBJ2-1|-|TRBD1|TRBV10-3
TGTGCCACGGGACAGGCGACTTACAATGAGCAGTTCTTC
CATGQATYNEQFF
>TRBJ2-5|-|-|TRBV7-3
TGTGCCAGCAGCCCATCGGGGACTTGGGGAGAGACCCAGTACTTC
CASSPSGTWGETQYF
>TRBJ2-5|medium-sized|-|TRBV7-6
TGTGCCAGCAGCTTGAACCACCAAGAGACCCAGTACTTC
CASSLNHQETQYF
>TRBJ2-7|-|-|TRBV7-2
TGTGCCAGCAGCTTAGACAACGAGCAGTACTTC
CASSLDNEQYF
>TRBJ2-3|many|TRBD2|TRBV7-3
TGTGCCAGCAGCCCACTAGCGGGGGGGCCGGGAGATACGCAGTATTTT
CASSPLAGGPGDTQYF
>TRBJ2-4|few|TRBD2|TRBV6-1
TGTGCCAGCAGTGAAGAGATAGCGGGGGGGCTGAACATTCAGTACTTC
CASSEEIAGGLNIQYF
>TRBJ2-7|-|-|TRBV4-1
TGCGCCAGCAGCCAAGTAATAGGCTACGAGCAGTACTTC
CASSQVIGYEQYF
>TRBJ1-3|-|-|TRBV7-2
TGTGCCAGCAGCTCCGCCAGGGAGGCTGGAAACACCATATATTTT
CASSSAREAGNTIYF
>TRBJ1-2|-|TRBD1|TRBV19
TGTGCCAGTATGAGACCGGGACAGACCTATGGCTACACCTTC
CASMRPGQTYGYTF
>TRBJ2-4|few|-|TRBV25-1
TGTGCCAGCAGTGAATCAGGGTACAGCCAAAACATTCAGTACTTC
CASSESGYSQNIQYF
>TRBJ2-7|-|-|TRBV2
TGTGCCAGCAGCCAACTGGAGAGGGTCGTAGGCGAGCAGTACTTC
CASSQLERVVGEQYF